The next 30 T cell receptor beta chains were all read from a single sample in a study of cytotoxic CD8 clonotypes in ibrutinib-treated CLL. Some clones are missing from TCRdb's copy, which holds only in-frame ones; the method was immunoSEQ multiplex PCR. The data show more than 9,500 clones, with approximately 67% seen just once and less than 30% held by the top ten. Sequencing used PBMCs, obtained before ibrutinib treatment. Receptor source: a human donor with chronic lymphocytic leukemia.

The chain uses TRBV6-5 and TRBJ1-5; the D gene is possibly TRBD1 (6 bases). V was pared by 6 bases and J by 5 bases, with 14 bases between. The CDR3 sequence is 14 residues long. Germline lookup yields CDR1 MNHEY and CDR2 SVGAGI. The CDR3, as DNA: TGTGCCAGCAGCAGCCGGGGGCCAGATCAGCCCCAGCATTTT. It specifies CASSSRGPDQPQHF.

Only a few counts were recorded for this clone. The chain links TRBV27 to TRBJ1-5; no reliable D call. The germline V and J ends were trimmed by 5 bases and 4 bases, with 12 bases remaining between them. The CDR3 is 14 amino acids. The germline gives CDR1 MNHEY, CDR2 SMNVEV (reference sequence). The CDR3 is CASSPNSRNQPQHF. DNA of the CDR3: TGTGCCAGCAGTCCCAATTCAAGGAATCAGCCCCAGCATTTT.

This clone has only a few counts. The chain employs TRBV5-3 and TRBJ1-2; D ambiguous. TRBV5-3 is recorded as an ORF, its role being uncertain. The V gene lost 9 bases and the J gene lost 5 bases, with 17 bases spanning the gap. The CDR3 length is 13 residues. As DNA, the CDR3 is TGTGCCACCCCTGGAAGGGTTTTTTATGGCTACACCTTC. Translating it yields CATPGRVFYGYTF.

This CDR3 reads CASSTTTDGYTF. In DNA form, the CDR3 reads TGTGCCAGCAGCACCACCACGGATGGCTACACCTTC. The chain joins TRBV7-2 to TRBJ1-2; no clear D. In germline, CDR1 is SGHTA, CDR2 FQGNSA. CDR3 length: 12 residues. Trimming pared 5 bases from V and 6 bases from J, leaving 10 bases between. Variable domain in full (rest from reference TRBV7-2 and TRBJ1-2): GAGVSQSPSNKVTEKGKDVELRCDPISGHTALYWYRQSLGQGLEFLIYFQGNSAPDKSGLPSDRFSAERTGGSVSTLTIQRTQQEDSAVYLCASSTTTDGYTFGSGTRLTVV.

This clone has only a few counts. The chain is built from TRBV6-1 and TRBJ2-5, with D perhaps matching TRBD1 (6 bases). Germline V gene lookup returns CDR1 MNHNS and CDR2 SASEGT. Trimming shortened V by 2 bases and J by 5 bases, and 9 bases separated the two germline ends. The CDR3 is made up of 13 amino acids. The chain's CDR3 is CASSEQGWETQYF. As DNA, the CDR3 is TGTGCCAGCAGTGAACAGGGGTGGGAGACCCAGTACTTC.

The gene calls are TRBV5-1 and TRBJ1-1; D is unresolved. CDR1 and CDR2 (germline): SGHRS, YFSETQ. This CDR3 is 15 amino acids long. With 2 bases removed from V and 5 bases from J, the gap between germline ends came to 16 bases. The CDR3 spells CASSFGRQIGTEAFF. The CDR3 bases are TGCGCCAGCAGCTTCGGGCGGCAAATAGGAACTGAAGCTTTCTTT.

This clone was seen only a few times. The J gene is TRBJ2-3, the V gene TRBV7-3; TRBD2 agrees at 9 bases. After removal of 5 bases from V and 2 bases from J, the junction contained 5 bases not matched to a gene. CDR3 length: 15 amino acids. Germline-derived CDR1 and CDR2 are SGHTA and FQGTGA. CDR3 nucleotide sequence: TGTGCCAGCAGCCTAAAGCGGGGGGACACAGATACGCAGTATTTT. This encodes CASSLKRGDTDTQYF.

This clone is a singleton in its sample. This chain uses TRBV28 with TRBJ1-4, with D possibly TRBD1 on 6 matching bases. The germline V gene has CDR1 MDHEN and CDR2 SYDVKM. Trimming removed 6 bases from V and 1 base from J, with 18 bases in between. CDR3 length equals 17 residues. The CDR3 region is CASSLPGEGVTNEKLFF. DNA for the CDR3: TGTGCCAGCAGCCTTCCGGGCGAGGGGGTAACTAATGAAAAACTGTTTTTT.

The rearrangement links TRBV30 to TRBJ2-6; D not certain. The CDR3 runs 12 residues. Trimming shortened V by 5 bases and J by 4 bases, and 6 bases separated the two germline ends. Germline values: CDR1 GTSNPN, CDR2 SVGIG (reference sequence). The CDR3 is CAWGLGANVLTF. CDR3 DNA sequence: TGTGCCTGGGGCTTAGGGGCCAACGTCCTGACTTTC.

The chain is built from TRBV2 and TRBJ1-2; D is ambiguous. V lost 7 bases, J lost 3 bases, and 9 bases lay in between. The V gene's germline CDR1 is SNHLY and CDR2 FYNNEI. The CDR3 spans 12 residues. Here the CDR3 DNA reads TGTGCCAGCAATGGCCTCGACTATGGCTACACCTTC. It is translated as CASNGLDYGYTF.

The chain carries TRBV7-8 and TRBJ2-3; the D is unclear. Germline assignment: CDR1 SGHVS and CDR2 FQNEAQ. This CDR3 comprises 12 residues. The ends were cut back, 2 bases at V and 4 bases at J, with 4 bases in the middle. CDR3 sequence (DNA): TGTGCCAGCAGCTTAATTTCAGATACGCAGTATTTT. It codes for CASSLISDTQYF.

The chain couples TRBV5-1 to TRBJ2-1, with D possibly TRBD1 on 6 matching bases. Looked up from germline, CDR1 is SGHRS and CDR2 is YFSETQ. The V gene lost 0 bases and the J gene lost 3 bases, with 10 bases spanning the gap. This CDR3 spans 15 amino acids. DNA of the CDR3: TGCGCCAGCAGCTTGGACAGGGCCCGCTACAATGAGCAGTTCTTC. Translation: CASSLDRARYNEQFF. Drawing the rest from reference TRBV5-1 and TRBJ2-1, the complete variable domain is KAGVTQTPRYLIKTRGQQVTLSCSPISGHRSVSWYQQTPGQGLQFLFEYFSETQRNKGNFPGRFSGRQFSNSRSEMNVSTLELGDSALYLCASSLDRARYNEQFFGPGTRLTVL.

The chain recombines TRBV18 with TRBJ2-3; no firm D call. From germline, CDR1 is KGHSH and CDR2 LQKENI. CDR3 size: 14 residues. V lost 0 bases and J 2 bases, leaving 6 bases between the germline ends. This chain's CDR3 is CASSPPVPTDTQYF. The CDR3 bases are TGTGCCAGCTCACCACCGGTCCCCACAGATACGCAGTATTTT. Drawing the rest from reference TRBV18 and TRBJ2-3, the complete variable domain is NAGVMQNPRHLVRRRGQEARLRCSPMKGHSHVYWYRQLPEEGLKFMVYLQKENIIDESGMPKERFSAEFPKEGPSILRIQQVVRGDSAAYFCASSPPVPTDTQYFGPGTRLTVL.

This sequence joins TRBV27 and TRBJ2-7; D remains ambiguous. This CDR3 has 12 amino acids. V shed 6 bases and J shed 1 base, with 7 bases lying between them. Germline V gene data show CDR1 as MNHEY and CDR2 as SMNVEV (reference sequence). The CDR3 loop reads CASRAESYEQYF. CDR3 sequence (DNA): TGTGCCAGCAGGGCAGAGTCCTACGAGCAGTACTTC.

This chain joins TRBV5-1 and TRBJ2-3, with D maybe TRBD2 (6 bases). Germline CDR1 reads SGHRS; CDR2 reads YFSETQ. The ends were cut back, 6 bases at V and 1 base at J, with 9 bases in the middle. This CDR3 contains 13 residues. The CDR3 region has the DNA TGCGCCAGCATCAGGGAGGGCACAGATACGCAGTATTTT. This encodes CASIREGTDTQYF.

This clone came up a few times. J is TRBJ2-2 and V is TRBV9; possible D gene TRBD1, 6 bases. V lost 4 bases and J 4 bases, leaving 17 bases between the germline ends. Per germline, CDR1 SGDLS and CDR2 YYNGEE. The CDR3 contains 16 residues. The DNA for the CDR3 is TGTGCCAGCAGCCAACGTAGTGGGGGCGGCACCGGGGAGCTGTTTTTT. Protein product: CASSQRSGGGTGELFF.

This clone was detected only a few times. The rearrangement joins TRBV27 to TRBJ1-1; D is unclear. V lost 6 bases and J 3 bases, leaving 14 bases between the germline ends. From germline, CDR1 is MNHEY and CDR2 SMNVEV (reference sequence). The length of the CDR3 is 14 residues. The CDR3, as DNA: TGTGCCAGCAGCCCCGGGGTAAGGGACACTGAAGCTTTCTTT. Its translation: CASSPGVRDTEAFF.

CDR3: CASSRQGAWETQYF. CDR3 DNA: TGTGCCAGCAGTCGACAGGGGGCCTGGGAGACCCAGTACTTC. The rearrangement joins TRBV6-5 to TRBJ2-5; TRBD1 aligns across 10 bases. J lost 5 bases, V lost 5 bases, and 5 bases had no gene match. Germline assignment: CDR1 MNHEY and CDR2 SVGAGI. This CDR3 contains 14 residues.

This chain uses TRBV12-5 with TRBJ1-1; perhaps TRBD1 as D (6 bases). The V and J ends lost 7 bases and 5 bases respectively, with 14 bases between them. In germline, CDR1 is LGHNT, CDR2 FRNRAP. There are 13 residues in the CDR3. The CDR3 loop is CASAPQGGTEAFF. The CDR3 region has the DNA TGTGCTAGTGCCCCACAAGGGGGGACTGAAGCTTTCTTT.

This chain connects TRBV18 to TRBJ2-7, with 9 bases lining up with TRBD2. Germline CDR1 KGHSH, CDR2 LQKENI. The V gene end was trimmed by 2 bases and the J gene end by 9 bases; junction bases not matched to a gene: 11. This CDR3 is built from 15 residues. The CDR3 protein is CASSPSSSGVPGQYF. The CDR3 nucleotides read TGTGCCAGCTCACCATCCTCTAGCGGGGTTCCCGGGCAGTACTTC.

The genes are TRBV5-1 and TRBJ2-3; D perhaps matches TRBD2 (5 bases). The V gene's germline CDR1 is SGHRS and CDR2 YFSETQ. This CDR3 has 14 residues. Trimming pared 0 bases from V and 2 bases from J, leaving 7 bases between. CDR3 loop: CASSLEADTDTQYF. CDR3 nucleotide sequence: TGCGCCAGCAGCTTGGAAGCGGACACAGATACGCAGTATTTT.

The chain employs TRBV20-1 and TRBJ2-1; D not resolved. The CDR3 extends over 11 amino acids. V was shortened by 3 bases and J by 9 bases, with 9 bases between the two germline ends. The germline CDR1 and CDR2 sequences are DFQATT and SNEGSKA (reference sequence). The CDR3 DNA is TGCAGTGCTAGCAAGCTCGGTGAGCAGTTCTTC. It encodes CSASKLGEQFF.

V gene TRBV29-1 combines with J gene TRBJ1-2; 8 nucleotides line up with TRBD1. V lost 1 base, J lost 6 bases, and 4 bases stayed unmatched. The germline gives CDR1 SQVTM, CDR2 ANQGSEA. This CDR3 is 13 amino acids long. The CDR3 here is CSVEGTGMHGYTF. The DNA of the CDR3 is TGCAGCGTTGAAGGGACAGGGATGCATGGCTACACCTTC.

V usage is TRBV5-1 and J usage is TRBJ2-3; D is undetermined. Germline V gives CDR1 SGHRS, CDR2 YFSETQ. V lost 2 bases to trimming and J lost 0 bases, with 7 bases between them. This CDR3 has 14 residues. The CDR3 sequence is CASSFQSSTDTQYF. CDR3 in DNA: TGCGCCAGCAGCTTCCAGTCTAGCACAGATACGCAGTATTTT.

The genes are TRBV5-4 and TRBJ1-2; D might be TRBD1 (6 bases). Trimming removed 4 bases at V and 10 bases at J, with 17 bases between. Germline assignment: CDR1 SGHNT and CDR2 YYREEE (reference sequence). This CDR3 spans 13 amino acids. The CDR3 is CASSPGRGLSYTF. Written as DNA, the CDR3 is TGTGCCAGCAGCCCAGGGCGGGGGCTCTCCTACACCTTC.

The chain joins TRBV13 to TRBJ1-4; possibly TRBD1 for D (5 bases). The germline V gene has CDR1 PRHDT and CDR2 FYEKMQ (reference sequence). The V end was cut by 5 bases, the J end by 7 bases, with 17 bases between. This CDR3 has 15 residues. The CDR3, as DNA: TGTGCCAGCAGCCCTATCTCGGGCGGGGGTGAAAAACTGTTTTTT. It translates to CASSPISGGGEKLFF.

This clone was detected a few times. V usage is TRBV11-1 and J usage is TRBJ1-6; D ambiguous. This CDR3 region has 15 residues. The V end was cut by 5 bases, the J end by 6 bases, with 14 bases between. Per the germline V gene, CDR1 is SGHAT and CDR2 is FQDESV (reference sequence). The CDR3 DNA reads TGTGCCAGCAGCCTAACACGCCTCGGTAATTCACCCCTCCACTTT. As protein: CASSLTRLGNSPLHF.

The chain recombines TRBV7-2 with TRBJ1-2; D may be TRBD1 (5 bases). The CDR3 totals 14 residues. Looked up from germline, CDR1 is SGHTA and CDR2 is FQGNSA. Deletions cut 5 bases from V and 2 bases from J, with 12 bases between. The CDR3 sequence is CASSPREANYGYTF. The CDR3 nucleotides are TGTGCCAGCAGCCCCAGGGAGGCGAACTATGGCTACACCTTC.

This clone appeared once. The chain has TRBV7-2 and TRBJ2-3; 13 nucleotides agree with TRBD2. The CDR3 length is 17 residues. CDR1 and CDR2 from the germline V gene are SGHTA and FQGNSA. V was pared by 4 bases and J by 2 bases, with 6 bases of the junction left unmatched. This chain's CDR3 is CASSYAGTSGTTDTQYF. The CDR3 DNA reads as TGTGCCAGCAGCTACGCCGGGACTAGCGGGACCACAGATACGCAGTATTTT.

The gene calls are TRBV19 and TRBJ2-3, with 10 bases fitting TRBD2. The CDR3 has 17 amino acids. V shed 3 bases, J shed 4 bases, and the junction held 10 bases outside the gene matches. CDR1 is LNHDA, CDR2 SQIVND, per germline (reference sequence). The CDR3 nucleotides are TGTGCCAGTAGTATTTTTGGAGCGGGGGGGCTGGCAGATACGCAGTATTTT. Amino acid sequence: CASSIFGAGGLADTQYF.